Below, one TCR beta chain is given with its context. What this receptor recognizes is not known. Nothing much larger sits one base from this clone, and base qualities are not available. This record comes from a study of blood T cell repertoires in COVID-19 (dated by TCRdb to the early 2020s). About the investigation overall: Samples from collaborators originated in the United States, Italy and Spain and spanned both the acute and convalescent phases of COVID-19. A de-identified subject ID, COVID-19 status, age in years and sex were almost always included in the sample metadata. Samples were obtained from the ongoing ImmuneRACE study (first 160 participants) and from 1,254 subjects provided by 6 global collaborators. Where available, HLA class I and class II types were obtained from metadata supplied by the sample provider rather than from assay-based typing. The repertoires were made available in a free public database intended to serve as a resource for research on the immune response to SARS-CoV-2. Deeply sampled blood TCRbeta repertoires from subjects exposed to, actively infected with, or recovered from COVID-19 were included in the dataset. The prospective study material was composed of cDNA or gDNA derived from T cells, B-cell-depleted T cells, or PBMCs.

TCRbeta CDR3 regions were amplified from genomic DNA using the immunoSEQ Assay, a bias-controlled multiplex PCR. Processing in the source paper ran as follows. The number of nucleated cells in each sample was estimated by amplification of reference gene primers within the assay. To quantify the absolute abundance of each unique TCRbeta CDR3 rearrangement, sequence reads were collapsed and filtered. For each sample, productive Simpson clonality was calculated as the square root of Simpson's diversity index across productive rearrangements. TCRdb mirrors the immuneACCESS table, restricted to in-frame sequences. Some clones are absent from its copies; in checked studies, under half trace to an unresolved V gene, and the reason for the others is unknown. That table is the source of V, J and clone size, and D and trimming were worked out from the DNA. This sample is represented by roughly 390,000 clones; 70% to 90% of them were singletons. The top ten hold less than 11% of the sample.

General conclusions and limits of the study: The amount of clinical and demographic metadata varied by source and participant and was provided uncurated.

One collaborating source in Seattle enrolled patients during active infection and followed them longitudinally through the course of disease. Collaborating institutions collected whole blood in K2EDTA tubes following their own protocols. Collaborator samples were shipped for TCRbeta analysis as frozen whole blood, isolated PBMCs, or DNA extracted from either sample type. The sample comprised peripheral blood. The receptor was derived from a woman aged 30 to 39 with COVID-19, enrolled during active disease.

The CDR3 protein: CASSPIGRANEKLFF. Read as DNA, the sequence is TGTGCCAGCAGTCCCATCGGGAGGGCTAATGAAAAACTGTTTTTT. This chain joins TRBV28 to TRBJ1-4, with no D gene named confidently. Based on the germline V gene, the CDR1 and CDR2 sequences are MDHEN and SYDVKM. V loses 5 bases of germline sequence and J loses 3 bases, and the interval between the two ends is 13 bases. The CDR3 contains 15 residues, cysteine and phenylalanine counted. The kept DNA is CDR3 alone, 45 bases in frame from the first base.